This T cell receptor beta chain was retrieved from a study of cytomegalovirus exposure and HLA in healthy donors. General observations from the study: The authors enumerated some 170 TCR beta chains as linked to cytomegalovirus. Rarity marked most TCR sequences, yet some public TCRs occurred in many donors.

This CDR3 region has 13 residues. Deletions cut 2 bases from V and 5 bases from J, with 10 bases between. The germline V gene has CDR1 SGHTA and CDR2 FQGNSA. About this clone itself: Its antigen is unidentified.

Separate from the 666-subject first cohort was the roughly 120-subject validation cohort, to which the donors belonged. The repertoire was sequenced with immunoSEQ multiplex PCR; TCRdb's copy has only in-frame clones and lacks some. The data show 150,000 to 200,000 clones, with roughly 80% seen just once and under 2.5% held by the top ten. Sequences were obtained from PBMCs. This clonotype originated in a man aged 30 to 39 in good health and CMV-seropositive. The chain employs TRBV7-2 and TRBJ2-7; D is perhaps TRBD1 (7 bases). As DNA, the CDR3 is TGTGCCAGCAGCTTATCCAGGGGGGACGAGCAGTACTTC. Amino acid sequence: CASSLSRGDEQYF.